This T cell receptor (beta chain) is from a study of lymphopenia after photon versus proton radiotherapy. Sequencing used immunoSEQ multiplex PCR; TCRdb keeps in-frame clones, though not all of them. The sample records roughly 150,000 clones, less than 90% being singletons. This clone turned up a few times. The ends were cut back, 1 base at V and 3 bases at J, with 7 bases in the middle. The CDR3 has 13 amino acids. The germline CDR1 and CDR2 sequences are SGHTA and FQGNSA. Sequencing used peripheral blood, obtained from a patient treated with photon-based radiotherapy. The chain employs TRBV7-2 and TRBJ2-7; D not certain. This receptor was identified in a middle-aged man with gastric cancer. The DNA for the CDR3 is TGTGCCAGCAGCTTAGTTGCCTTCTACGAGCAGTACTTC. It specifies CASSLVAFYEQYF.